Listed here are 4 T cell receptor beta chains from one sample, sequenced in a study of long-term antiretroviral therapy in people with HIV. A v3.0 immunoSEQ assay was performed at survey level. This table comes from immunoSEQ multiplex PCR, and its TCRdb copy is limited to in-frame clones, with some not included. The sample consists of about 35,000 clones, approximately 72% of them appearing once. Specimen: unsorted PBMCs, collected 3 years after starting antiretroviral therapy. The receptors here all came from a man in his fifties with HIV.

The V and J genes are TRBV4-1 and TRBJ2-1; D not certain. The CDR3 consists of 12 residues. Trimming shortened V by 4 bases and J by 9 bases, and 10 bases separated the two germline ends. Germline lookup yields CDR1 MGHRA and CDR2 YSYEKL. The CDR3 bases are TGCGCCAGCAGCCTGACCTTCGGTGAGCAGTTCTTC. Protein product: CASSLTFGEQFF.

This clone appeared a single time. The rearrangement links TRBV19 to TRBJ1-1, with unresolved D. V was trimmed by 3 bases and J by 4 bases, leaving 15 bases between them. The CDR3 extends over 15 amino acids. Germline assignment: CDR1 LNHDA and CDR2 SQIVND (reference sequence). This CDR3 reads CASSMGGWTSTEAFF. CDR3 bases: TGTGCCAGTAGTATGGGTGGGTGGACCAGCACTGAAGCTTTCTTT.

The rearrangement links TRBV7-2 to TRBJ2-7; the D gene is possibly TRBD2 (6 bases). The V gene's germline CDR1 is SGHTA and CDR2 FQGNSA. V gave up 1 base and J gave up 7 bases, with 17 bases separating them. This CDR3 region has 15 residues. This CDR3 is CASSLGQEAGREQYF. The CDR3 nucleotides read TGTGCCAGCAGCTTAGGTCAGGAAGCGGGTAGGGAGCAGTACTTC.

Here the CDR3 DNA reads TGTGCCAGCAGACAACAGGGTCCCACTGAAGCTTTCTTT. Translated, it gives CASRQQGPTEAFF. The gene calls are TRBV7-9 and TRBJ1-1; perhaps TRBD1 as D (6 bases). The CDR3 is made up of 13 amino acids. CDR1 and CDR2 from the germline V gene are SEHNR and FQNEAQ (reference sequence). Trimming removed 6 bases at V and 4 bases at J, with 12 bases between.